This T cell receptor (beta chain) was identified in a study of blood T cell repertoires in COVID-19 (dated by TCRdb to the early 2020s). Study-wide context: The collaborator samples originated in the United States, Italy and Spain and spanned the acute and convalescent phases of COVID-19. The repertoires were released in a freely available public database meant as a resource for research on the immune response to SARS-CoV-2. Where available, HLA class I and class II types were obtained from metadata supplied by the sample provider rather than from assay-based typing. Nearly every sample came with metadata listing a de-identified subject ID, COVID-19 status, age in years and sex. The material from the prospective study consisted of cDNA or gDNA derived from T cells, B-cell-depleted T cells, or PBMCs. The dataset comprised deeply sampled blood TCRbeta repertoires from subjects exposed to, actively infected with, or recovered from COVID-19. Samples came from the ongoing ImmuneRACE study (first 160 participants) plus 1,254 subjects from 6 global collaborators.

TCRbeta CDR3 regions were amplified from genomic DNA using the immunoSEQ Assay, a bias-controlled multiplex PCR. The source study handled its data this way. The number of nucleated cells in each sample was estimated from the amplification of reference gene primers within the assay. To quantify the absolute abundance of each unique TCRbeta CDR3 rearrangement, sequence reads were collapsed and filtered. Productive Simpson clonality was computed per sample as the square root of Simpson's diversity index over productive rearrangements. Held by TCRdb, this immuneACCESS table contains in-frame sequences only and omits some clones. Under half of the omission traces to an unresolved V gene where checked; the cause of the rest is unknown. V and J calls and clone size are as listed in that table; D and trimming were resolved from the DNA. The sample table lists under 200,000 clones, about 85% of them with a count of one. The ten largest clonotypes hold roughly 4.5% of the sample.

About this clone: This clone's antigen is unknown. Per-base quality was not reported, and no clone a single base away is much larger than it.

The germline V gene gives CDR1 as SGHAT and CDR2 as FQNNGV. Including the terminal cysteine and phenylalanine, the CDR3 comprises 19 residues. CDR3 DNA is the only sequence kept; it has 57 bases, read in frame from the first base. V was cut back by 5 bases and J by 7 bases, leaving a gap of 30 bases between them. Study-wide conclusions, independent of this receptor: The amount of clinical and demographic metadata varied by source and participant and was provided uncurated.

Whole blood was collected in K2EDTA tubes by collaborating institutions according to the institutions' own protocols. For TCRbeta analysis, collaborator samples were shipped as frozen whole blood, as isolated PBMCs, or as DNA extracted from either sample type. The chain joins TRBV11-2 to TRBJ2-1, with TRBD2 as a weak D call on 6 bases. The TCR comes from a woman older than 75 with acute or convalescent COVID-19. The sequenced sample was peripheral blood. The DNA sequence reads TGTGCCAGCAGCCCTAATTACTTAGAGACCCGAGGGAGGCAGAATGAGCAGTTCTTC. The translation is CASSPNYLETRGRQNEQFF.